The 10 T cell receptor beta chains presented below share a single source sample, sequenced in a study of T cell responses to AZD1222 COVID-19 vaccine. Assay: immunoSEQ multiplex PCR; the TCRdb copy retains only in-frame clones and omits some. Among roughly 190,000 clones listed, approximately 93% were seen once. Material: peripheral blood, obtained 28 days after the second AZD1222 dose. The source is an adult who received the AZD1222 COVID-19 vaccine.

A remark on this clone: At the DNA level, this CDR3 is encoded by other sequences in the same sample as well. The CDR3 DNA reads as TGCGCCAGCAGCCCAGGACAGGGTCTTACAGATACGCAGTATTTT. It yields the protein CASSPGQGLTDTQYF. J is TRBJ2-3 and V is TRBV5-1; 8 bases fit TRBD1. Germline V gene lookup returns CDR1 SGHRS and CDR2 YFSETQ. This CDR3 region has 15 residues. V was clipped by 4 bases and J by 3 bases; unmatched bases: 7.

The chain has TRBV9 and TRBJ1-5; D unresolved. The CDR3 sequence is 13 residues long. Deletions cut 0 bases from V and 6 bases from J, with 7 bases between. Germline-derived CDR1 and CDR2 are SGDLS and YYNGEE. The CDR3 DNA reads as TGTGCCAGCAGCGTAGAGGAGGGTCAGCCCCAGCATTTT. Residues: CASSVEEGQPQHF.

J is TRBJ1-1 and V is TRBV28; no clear D. V shed 6 bases and J shed 3 bases, with 11 bases lying between them. The germline CDR1 and CDR2 sequences are MDHEN and SYDVKM. This CDR3 comprises 13 residues. The CDR3 reads CASRTTADTEAFF. CDR3 DNA sequence: TGTGCCAGCAGAACGACCGCGGACACTGAAGCTTTCTTT.

The chain couples TRBV4-1 to TRBJ2-1, with TRBD2 identical over 11 bases. The CDR3 totals 19 residues. Germline-derived CDR1 and CDR2 are MGHRA and YSYEKL. Losses at the gene ends were 3 bases for V and 8 bases for J; bases not matched to a gene: 18. The CDR3 is CASSQEQRLAGGPFYEQFF. The CDR3 DNA reads TGCGCCAGCAGCCAGGAGCAGAGATTAGCGGGAGGGCCGTTTTATGAGCAGTTCTTC.

This clone was recorded a few times. The chain joins TRBV19 to TRBJ2-7, with D perhaps TRBD1 (6 bases). Germline values: CDR1 LNHDA, CDR2 SQIVND (reference sequence). The CDR3 contains 15 residues. V was trimmed by 1 base and J by 1 base, leaving 11 bases between them. The chain's CDR3 is CASSIGQGLSYEQYF. In DNA, the CDR3 is TGTGCCAGTAGTATAGGCCAGGGGTTGTCCTACGAGCAGTACTTC.

The chain uses TRBV7-3 and TRBJ2-7; TRBD1 agrees at 9 bases. Losses at the gene ends were 1 base for V and 7 bases for J; bases not matched to a gene: 2. Germline assignment: CDR1 SGHTA and CDR2 FQGTGA. The CDR3 loop spans 13 amino acids. The CDR3 nucleotides read TGTGCCAGCAGCTTAATAGGACAGGGGGAGCAGTACTTC. Translating it yields CASSLIGQGEQYF.

This chain links TRBV12-3 or TRBV12-4 with TRBJ1-4, with 10 bases matching TRBD1. The CDR3 is made up of 13 amino acids. The V segment lost 2 bases and the J segment 14 bases; nucleotides outside the gene matches: 5. CDR3 DNA sequence: TGTGCCAGCAGTTTAAGTCGGACAGGGGGGCTGTTTTTT. Its translation: CASSLSRTGGLFF.

The J gene is TRBJ1-2, the V gene TRBV11-2, with a possible D match to TRBD1 (6 bases). CDR1 is SGHAT and CDR2 is FQNNGV in the germline V gene. V lost 4 bases, J lost 3 bases, and 21 bases lay in between. The CDR3 is made up of 17 amino acids. For the CDR3, the DNA is TGTGCCAGCAGCTCCCTCCCACTTACCACAGGGTACTATGGCTACACCTTC. This sequence encodes CASSSLPLTTGYYGYTF.

This chain uses TRBV1 with TRBJ2-7; the table assigns TRBD2, which was not confirmed against the DNA. TRBV1 counts as a pseudogene. The CDR3 has 16 residues. The CDR3 coding sequence is TGCACCAGCAGCCAACCGTCGGCACAGCGGACCTACGAGCAGTACTTC. It is translated as CTSSQPSAQRTYEQYF.

The chain links TRBV5-1 to TRBJ1-1; D may be TRBD1 (5 bases). Per the germline V gene, CDR1 is SGHRS and CDR2 is YFSETQ. The CDR3 runs 15 residues. V lost 2 bases and J 0 bases, leaving 11 bases between the germline ends. This CDR3 reads CASSFSGQLNTEAFF. The DNA for the CDR3 is TGCGCCAGCAGCTTCTCAGGGCAACTGAACACTGAAGCTTTCTTT.